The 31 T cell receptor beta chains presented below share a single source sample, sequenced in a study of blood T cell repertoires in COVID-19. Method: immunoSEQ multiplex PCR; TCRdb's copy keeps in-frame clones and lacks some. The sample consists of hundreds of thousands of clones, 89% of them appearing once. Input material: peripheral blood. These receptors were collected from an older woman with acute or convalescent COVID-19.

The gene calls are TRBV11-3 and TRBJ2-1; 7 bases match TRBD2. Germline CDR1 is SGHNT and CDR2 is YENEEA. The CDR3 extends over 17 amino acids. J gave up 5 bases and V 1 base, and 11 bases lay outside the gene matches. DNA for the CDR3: TGTGCCAGCAGCTTAGTGGGAGGGCCCTTGAACCACAATGAGCAGTTCTTC. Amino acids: CASSLVGGPLNHNEQFF.

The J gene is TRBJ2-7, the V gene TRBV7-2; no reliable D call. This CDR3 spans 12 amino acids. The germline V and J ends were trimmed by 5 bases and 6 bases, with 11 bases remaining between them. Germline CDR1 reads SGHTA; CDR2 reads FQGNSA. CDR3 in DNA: TGTGCCAGCAGCCATAGGTCGGGCGAGCAGTACTTC. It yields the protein CASSHRSGEQYF.

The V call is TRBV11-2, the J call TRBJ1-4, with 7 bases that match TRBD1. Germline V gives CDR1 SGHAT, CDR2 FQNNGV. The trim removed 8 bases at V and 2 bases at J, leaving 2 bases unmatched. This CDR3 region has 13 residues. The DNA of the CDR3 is TGTGCCAGCTCGACAGGGACTAATGAAAAACTGTTTTTT. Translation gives CASSTGTNEKLFF.

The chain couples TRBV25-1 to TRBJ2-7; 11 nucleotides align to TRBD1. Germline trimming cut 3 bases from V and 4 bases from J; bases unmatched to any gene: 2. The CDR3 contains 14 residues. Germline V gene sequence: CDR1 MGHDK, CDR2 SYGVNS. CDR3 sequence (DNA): TGTGCCAGCAGTGAGGGACAGGGGGTTTACGAGCAGTACTTC. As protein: CASSEGQGVYEQYF.

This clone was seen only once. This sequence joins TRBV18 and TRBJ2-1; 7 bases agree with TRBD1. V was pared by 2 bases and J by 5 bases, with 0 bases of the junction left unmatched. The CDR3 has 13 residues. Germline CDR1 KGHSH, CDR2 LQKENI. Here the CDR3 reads CASSPGTDNEQFF. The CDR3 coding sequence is TGTGCCAGCTCACCAGGGACAGACAATGAGCAGTTCTTC.

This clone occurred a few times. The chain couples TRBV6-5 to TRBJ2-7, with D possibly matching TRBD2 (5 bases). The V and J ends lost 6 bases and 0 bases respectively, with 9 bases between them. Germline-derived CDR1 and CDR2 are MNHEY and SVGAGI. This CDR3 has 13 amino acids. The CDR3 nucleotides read TGTGCCAGCAGAAGGAGGTCCTCCTACGAGCAGTACTTC. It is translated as CASRRRSSYEQYF.

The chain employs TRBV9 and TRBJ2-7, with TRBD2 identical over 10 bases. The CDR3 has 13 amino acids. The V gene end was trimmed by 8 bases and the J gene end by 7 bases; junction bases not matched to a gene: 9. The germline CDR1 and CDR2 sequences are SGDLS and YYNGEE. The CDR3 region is CASSGTSAGEQYF. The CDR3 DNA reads TGTGCCAGTTCCGGGACTAGCGCTGGAGAGCAGTACTTC.

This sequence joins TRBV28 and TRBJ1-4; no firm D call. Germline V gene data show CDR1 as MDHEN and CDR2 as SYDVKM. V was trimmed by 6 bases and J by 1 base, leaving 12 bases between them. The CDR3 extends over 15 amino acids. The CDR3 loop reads CASSLGGLTNEKLFF. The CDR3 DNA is TGTGCCAGCAGCCTGGGAGGCTTAACTAATGAAAAACTGTTTTTT.

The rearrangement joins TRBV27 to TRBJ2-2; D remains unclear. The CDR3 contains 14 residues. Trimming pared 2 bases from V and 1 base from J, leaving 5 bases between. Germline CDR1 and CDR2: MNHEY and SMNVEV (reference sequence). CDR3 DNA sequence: TGTGCCAGCAGTTTAAACAGGAACACCGGGGAGCTGTTTTTT. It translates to CASSLNRNTGELFF.

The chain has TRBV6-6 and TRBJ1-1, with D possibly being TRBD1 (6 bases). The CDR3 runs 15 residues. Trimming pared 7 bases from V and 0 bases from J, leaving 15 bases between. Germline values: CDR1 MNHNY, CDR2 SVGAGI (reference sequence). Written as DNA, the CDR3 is TGTGCCAGCAAGGAGACGACAGGTTTGAACACTGAAGCTTTCTTT. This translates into CASKETTGLNTEAFF.

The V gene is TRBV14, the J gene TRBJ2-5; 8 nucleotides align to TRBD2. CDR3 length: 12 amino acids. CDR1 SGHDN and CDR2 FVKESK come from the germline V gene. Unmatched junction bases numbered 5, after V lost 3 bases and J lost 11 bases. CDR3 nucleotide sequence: TGTGCCAGCAGCCAGGGACTAGGGGTACAGTACTTC. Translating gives CASSQGLGVQYF.

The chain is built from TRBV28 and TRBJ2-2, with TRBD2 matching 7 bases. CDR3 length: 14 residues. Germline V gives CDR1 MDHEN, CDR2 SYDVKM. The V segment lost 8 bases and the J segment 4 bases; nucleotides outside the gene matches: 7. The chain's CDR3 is CASGELAVTGELFF. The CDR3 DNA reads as TGTGCCAGCGGAGAGCTAGCGGTCACCGGGGAGCTGTTTTTT.

CDR3 nucleotides: TGTGCCAGCAGTGCAGGGGGGAATTCACCCCTCCACTTT. Translation gives CASSAGGNSPLHF. The V and J genes are TRBV28 and TRBJ1-6; 7 bases line up with TRBD1. CDR3 length: 13 residues. The V gene end was trimmed by 5 bases and the J gene end by 7 bases; junction bases not matched to a gene: 2. Germline V gene lookup returns CDR1 MDHEN and CDR2 SYDVKM.

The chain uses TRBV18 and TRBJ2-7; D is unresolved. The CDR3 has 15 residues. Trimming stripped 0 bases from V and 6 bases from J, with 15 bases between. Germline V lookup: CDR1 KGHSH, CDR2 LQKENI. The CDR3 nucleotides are TGTGCCAGCTCACCACCGAGTCAAAACGGCGGCGAGCAGTACTTC. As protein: CASSPPSQNGGEQYF.

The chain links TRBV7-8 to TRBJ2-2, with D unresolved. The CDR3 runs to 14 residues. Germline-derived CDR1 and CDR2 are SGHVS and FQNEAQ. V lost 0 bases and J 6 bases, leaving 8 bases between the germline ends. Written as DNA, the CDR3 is TGTGCCAGCAGCTTAGCTCGGTTCCCCGGGGAGCTGTTTTTT. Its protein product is CASSLARFPGELFF. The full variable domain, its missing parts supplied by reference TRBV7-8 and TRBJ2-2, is GAGVSQSPRYKVAKRGQDVALRCDPISGHVSLFWYQQALGQGPEFLTYFQNEAQLDKSGLPSDRFFAERPEGSVSTLKIQRTQQEDSAVYLCASSLARFPGELFFGEGSRLTVL.

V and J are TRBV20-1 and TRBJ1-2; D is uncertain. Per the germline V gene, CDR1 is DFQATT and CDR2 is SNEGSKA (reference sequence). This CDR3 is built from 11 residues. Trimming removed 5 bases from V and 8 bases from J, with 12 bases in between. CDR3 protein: CSASVAGGYTF. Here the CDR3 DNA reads TGCAGTGCTTCAGTGGCGGGAGGCTACACCTTC.

This CDR3 is CAISLGDEQYF. In nucleotides, the CDR3 is TGTGCCATCAGTTTGGGAGACGAGCAGTACTTC. The chain is built from TRBV10-3 and TRBJ2-7, with D tentatively TRBD2 (5 bases). The CDR3 has 11 amino acids. The germline V gene has CDR1 ENHRY and CDR2 SYGVKD. V lost 5 bases and J 5 bases, leaving 7 bases between the germline ends.

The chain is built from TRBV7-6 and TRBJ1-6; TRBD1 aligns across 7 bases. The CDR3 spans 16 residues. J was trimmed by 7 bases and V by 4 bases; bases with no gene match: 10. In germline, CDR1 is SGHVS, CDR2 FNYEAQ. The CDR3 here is CASSWGRGRENSPLHF. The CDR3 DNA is TGTGCCAGCAGCTGGGGAAGGGGGCGAGAAAATTCACCCCTCCACTTT.

CDR3 nucleotide sequence: TGTGCCAGCAGTCGGACTAGCGAGTACGAGCAGTACTTC. Protein sequence: CASSRTSEYEQYF. The chain has TRBV2 and TRBJ2-7; TRBD2 agrees at 9 bases. The length of the CDR3 is 13 residues. V shed 5 bases, J shed 4 bases, and the junction held 3 bases outside the gene matches. Germline V gene data show CDR1 as SNHLY and CDR2 as FYNNEI.

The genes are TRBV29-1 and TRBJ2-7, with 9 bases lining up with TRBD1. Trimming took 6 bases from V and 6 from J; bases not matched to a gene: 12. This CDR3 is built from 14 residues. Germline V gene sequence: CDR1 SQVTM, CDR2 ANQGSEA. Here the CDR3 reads CSVDPGQGGSEQYF. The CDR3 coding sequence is TGCAGCGTAGACCCGGGACAGGGAGGCTCCGAGCAGTACTTC.

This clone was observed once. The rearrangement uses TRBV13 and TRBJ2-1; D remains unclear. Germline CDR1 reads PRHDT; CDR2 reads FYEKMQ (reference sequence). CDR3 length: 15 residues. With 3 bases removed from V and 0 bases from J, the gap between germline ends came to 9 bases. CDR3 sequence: CASSFTSSSYNEQFF. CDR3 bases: TGTGCCAGCAGCTTTACTTCGAGCTCCTACAATGAGCAGTTCTTC.

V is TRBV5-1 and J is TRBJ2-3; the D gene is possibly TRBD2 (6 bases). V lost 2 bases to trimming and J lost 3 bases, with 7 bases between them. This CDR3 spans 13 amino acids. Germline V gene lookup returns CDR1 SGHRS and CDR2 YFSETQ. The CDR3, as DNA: TGCGCCAGCAGCTTCCGGGAGACAGATACGCAGTATTTT. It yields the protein CASSFRETDTQYF. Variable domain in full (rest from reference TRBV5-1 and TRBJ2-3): KAGVTQTPRYLIKTRGQQVTLSCSPISGHRSVSWYQQTPGQGLQFLFEYFSETQRNKGNFPGRFSGRQFSNSRSEMNVSTLELGDSALYLCASSFRETDTQYFGPGTRLTVL.

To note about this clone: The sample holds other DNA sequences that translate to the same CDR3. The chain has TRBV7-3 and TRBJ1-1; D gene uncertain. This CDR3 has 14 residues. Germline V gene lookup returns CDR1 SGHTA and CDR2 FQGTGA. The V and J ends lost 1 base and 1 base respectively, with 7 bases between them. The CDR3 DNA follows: TGTGCCAGCAGCTTAAGCAGCGGGAACACTGAAGCTTTCTTT. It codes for CASSLSSGNTEAFF.

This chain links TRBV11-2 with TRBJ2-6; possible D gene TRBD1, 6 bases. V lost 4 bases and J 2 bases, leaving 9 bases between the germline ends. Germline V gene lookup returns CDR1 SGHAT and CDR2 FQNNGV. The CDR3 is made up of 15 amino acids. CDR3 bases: TGTGCCAGCAGCTCACAGGGAACTGGGGCCAACGTCCTGACTTTC. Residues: CASSSQGTGANVLTF.

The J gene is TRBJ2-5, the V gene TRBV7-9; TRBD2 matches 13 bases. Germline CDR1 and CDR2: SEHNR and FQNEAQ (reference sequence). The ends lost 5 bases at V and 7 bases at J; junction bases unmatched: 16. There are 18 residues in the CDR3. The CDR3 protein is CASSPGTSGIGLSVTQYF. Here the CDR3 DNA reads TGTGCCAGCAGCCCCGGGACTAGCGGGATCGGTTTATCTGTGACCCAGTACTTC.

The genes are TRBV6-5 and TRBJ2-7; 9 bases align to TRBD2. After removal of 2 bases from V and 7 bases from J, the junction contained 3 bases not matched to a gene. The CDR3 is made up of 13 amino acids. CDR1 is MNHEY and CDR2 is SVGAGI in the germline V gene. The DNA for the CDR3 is TGTGCCAGCAGTTACGAAGGACTAGCGGAGCAGTACTTC. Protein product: CASSYEGLAEQYF.

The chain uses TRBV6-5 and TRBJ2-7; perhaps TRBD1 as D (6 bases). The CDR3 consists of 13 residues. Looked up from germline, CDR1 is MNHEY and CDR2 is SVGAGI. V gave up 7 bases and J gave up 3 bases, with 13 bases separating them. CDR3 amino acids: CASTGVTGYEQYF. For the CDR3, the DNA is TGTGCCAGCACTGGGGTGACAGGCTACGAGCAGTACTTC.

The CDR3 sequence: CASTSSWGDNEQFF. The CDR3 DNA sequence: TGTGCCAGCACCTCCTCATGGGGGGACAATGAGCAGTTCTTC. The chain uses TRBV13 and TRBJ2-1, with D possibly being TRBD2 (6 bases). Germline lookup yields CDR1 PRHDT and CDR2 FYEKMQ (reference sequence). This CDR3 is built from 14 residues. V was clipped by 7 bases and J by 5 bases, with 15 bases between them.

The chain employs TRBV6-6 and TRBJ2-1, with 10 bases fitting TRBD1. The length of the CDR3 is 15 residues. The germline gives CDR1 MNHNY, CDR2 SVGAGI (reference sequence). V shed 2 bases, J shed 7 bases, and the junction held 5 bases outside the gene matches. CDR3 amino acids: CASSYGGQGKNEQFF. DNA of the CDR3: TGTGCCAGCAGTTACGGGGGACAGGGGAAAAATGAGCAGTTCTTC.

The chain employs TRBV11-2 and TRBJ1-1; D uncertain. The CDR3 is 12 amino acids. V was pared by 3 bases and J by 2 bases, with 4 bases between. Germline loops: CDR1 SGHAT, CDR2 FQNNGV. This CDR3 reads CASSLANTEAFF. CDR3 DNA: TGTGCCAGCAGCTTGGCAAACACTGAAGCTTTCTTT.

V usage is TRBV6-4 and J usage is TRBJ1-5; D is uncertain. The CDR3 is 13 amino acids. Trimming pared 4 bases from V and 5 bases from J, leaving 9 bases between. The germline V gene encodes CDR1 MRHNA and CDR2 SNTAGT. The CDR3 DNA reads TGTGCCAGCAGTGCAGAAGTCCATCAGCCCCAGCATTTT. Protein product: CASSAEVHQPQHF.